The T cell receptor beta chain described here comes from a study of blood T cell repertoires in COVID-19. About the study: The study drew acute and convalescent COVID-19 samples from the United States, Italy and Spain. PBMCs, B-cell-depleted T cells, or T cells provided the cDNA or gDNA that made up the material.

In the authors' methods: Reference gene primer amplification gave nucleated cell count estimates. Only in-frame clones appear in the TCRdb table, and some are missing; sequencing was by immunoSEQ multiplex PCR. The V and J calls and the clone size are those of that table, but D and trimming were determined from the DNA. Here the sample spans fewer than 85,000 clones, approximately 79% being singletons. The sequenced sample was peripheral blood. This TCR was sampled from a man in his 60s with active or convalescent COVID-19.

The DNA of the CDR3 is TGCGCCAGCAGCTCCTACCCCCAGGGGAACACTGAAGCTTTCTTT. It codes for CASSSYPQGNTEAFF. The V gene is TRBV5-1, the J gene TRBJ1-1; weak D call: TRBD1 (5 bases). Per the germline V gene, CDR1 is SGHRS and CDR2 is YFSETQ. The CDR3 length is 15 residues. V gave up 3 bases and J gave up 1 base, with 13 bases separating them.